The next 24 T cell receptor beta chains were all read from a single sample in a study of cytotoxic CD8 clonotypes in ibrutinib-treated CLL. Assay used: immunoSEQ multiplex PCR; TCRdb lists only in-frame clones, some missing. This sample yields approximately 200,000 clones, of which 72% are seen a single time; roughly 13% belongs to the top ten. The input for sequencing was PBMCs, taken after 24 months of ibrutinib treatment. All receptors derive from a human donor with chronic lymphocytic leukemia.

The rearrangement links TRBV9 to TRBJ2-7; 7 nucleotides line up with TRBD2. V lost 4 bases, J lost 1 base, and 14 bases stayed unmatched. This CDR3 contains 17 residues. Germline V gene data show CDR1 as SGDLS and CDR2 as YYNGEE. The chain's CDR3 is CASSPGTPGGKSYEQYF. The CDR3 DNA is TGTGCCAGCAGCCCTGGGACGCCCGGGGGGAAATCCTACGAGCAGTACTTC.

This clone has only a few counts. A read error may produce the germline difference seen at one junction end. V gene TRBV27 combines with J gene TRBJ1-2; the D gene is possibly TRBD1 (6 bases). This CDR3 is built from 13 residues. Germline loops: CDR1 MNHEY, CDR2 SMNVEV (reference sequence). The CDR3 reads CASSSQGPYDYTF. CDR3 in DNA: TGTGCCAGCAGTTCACAGGGACCCTATGACTACACCTTC.

The chain combines TRBV29-1 with TRBJ1-2; 12 bases agree with TRBD1. Germline CDR1 is SQVTM and CDR2 is ANQGSEA. The CDR3 is 13 amino acids. The junction had 7 bases not matched to a gene; V was cut back by 7 bases and J by 7 bases. CDR3 DNA: TGCAGCGCCCGGGACAGGGGGCTCGGTGGCTACACCTTC. It specifies CSARDRGLGGYTF.

The rearrangement links TRBV18 to TRBJ2-3; 7 bases match TRBD1. The germline CDR1 and CDR2 sequences are KGHSH and LQKENI. The CDR3 contains 15 residues. The J segment lost 0 bases and the V segment lost 4 bases, leaving 4 bases of the junction unmatched. The CDR3 nucleotides are TGTGCCAGCTCACGGGACAGCACTAGCACAGATACGCAGTATTTT. Amino acids: CASSRDSTSTDTQYF.

On this clone: At one of its ends the junction is not consistent with the germline gene, which may arise from a read error. This chain joins TRBV7-7 and TRBJ2-5; D gene ambiguous. Germline assignment: CDR1 SSHAT and CDR2 FNYEAQ (reference sequence). The CDR3 has 13 amino acids. The CDR3 here is CASSLEVLETQYF. CDR3 coding DNA: TGTGCTAGCAGCTTAGAAGTGTTAGAGACCCAGTACTTC.

The gene calls are TRBV4-1 and TRBJ1-1; tentative D call: TRBD1 (6 bases). Germline assignment: CDR1 MGHRA and CDR2 YSYEKL. The germline V and J ends were trimmed by 3 bases and 3 bases, with 14 bases remaining between them. The length of the CDR3 is 15 residues. CDR3 DNA: TGCGCCAGCAGCCAGGTCCAAAACAGGGACACTGAAGCTTTCTTT. This encodes CASSQVQNRDTEAFF.

This clone was observed a few times. The chain carries TRBV18 and TRBJ1-1; maybe TRBD1 (5 bases). Between the trimmed V and J ends, which lost 4 bases and 0 bases, there was a span of 9 bases. Per germline, CDR1 KGHSH and CDR2 LQKENI. The CDR3 length is 14 residues. CDR3 loop: CASSQGIMNTEAFF. CDR3 DNA sequence: TGTGCCAGCTCACAGGGGATCATGAACACTGAAGCTTTCTTT. Based on the CDR3 plus reference TRBV18 and TRBJ1-1, the full variable domain is NAGVMQNPRHLVRRRGQEARLRCSPMKGHSHVYWYRQLPEEGLKFMVYLQKENIIDESGMPKERFSAEFPKEGPSILRIQQVVRGDSAAYFCASSQGIMNTEAFFGQGTRLTVV.

This clone was picked up one time. CDR3 protein: CASSPAPQADTQYF. The CDR3 DNA follows: TGTGCCAGCAGCCCAGCCCCTCAGGCAGATACGCAGTATTTT. The chain carries TRBV7-9 and TRBJ2-3; no firm D call. Germline V lookup: CDR1 SEHNR, CDR2 FQNEAQ (reference sequence). CDR3 length: 14 amino acids. Deletions cut 5 bases from V and 4 bases from J, with 13 bases between.

The rearrangement links TRBV11-2 to TRBJ2-7; no clear D gene. In germline, CDR1 is SGHAT, CDR2 FQNNGV. Deletions cut 1 base from V and 3 bases from J, with 7 bases between. There are 13 residues in the CDR3. CDR3 sequence reads: CASSLVGNYEQYF. The CDR3 coding sequence is TGTGCCAGCAGCTTAGTCGGCAACTACGAGCAGTACTTC.

This rearrangement joins TRBV9 to TRBJ2-1, with D perhaps being TRBD1 or TRBD2 (5 bases each). CDR1 SGDLS and CDR2 YYNGEE come from the germline V gene. The germline V and J ends were trimmed by 0 bases and 10 bases, with 11 bases remaining between them. The CDR3 loop spans 13 amino acids. The CDR3 reads CASSVAGGAEQFF. DNA of the CDR3: TGTGCCAGCAGCGTAGCTGGGGGTGCCGAGCAGTTCTTC.

This clone has only a few counts. The chain carries TRBV14 and TRBJ2-7; D gene unclear. V lost 3 bases, J lost 2 bases, and 11 bases lay in between. Germline loops: CDR1 SGHDN, CDR2 FVKESK. CDR3 length: 14 amino acids. CDR3 protein: CASSHRRETYEQYF. The CDR3 bases are TGTGCCAGCAGCCACCGCAGAGAGACCTACGAGCAGTACTTC.

The chain couples TRBV2 to TRBJ2-3; D is ambiguous. The V end was cut by 2 bases, the J end by 14 bases, with 5 bases between. CDR3 length: 9 amino acids. Germline V gives CDR1 SNHLY, CDR2 FYNNEI. The CDR3 here is CASSEWGYF. The CDR3 DNA reads TGTGCCAGCAGTGAATGGGGGTATTTT.

This sequence joins TRBV4-3 and TRBJ2-5; TRBD2 matches at 12 bases. This CDR3 spans 17 amino acids. Germline-derived CDR1 and CDR2 are LGHNA and YSLEER. The V gene end was trimmed by 1 base and the J gene end by 2 bases; junction bases not matched to a gene: 5. CDR3 residues: CASSQGGTSGLQETQYF. CDR3 in DNA: TGCGCCAGCAGCCAAGGGGGGACTAGCGGGCTACAAGAGACCCAGTACTTC.

The genes are TRBV5-6 and TRBJ2-1; 11 bases line up with TRBD2. Per germline, CDR1 SGHDT and CDR2 YYEEEE. The CDR3 extends over 15 amino acids. The junction had 7 bases not matched to a gene; V was cut back by 4 bases and J by 7 bases. The CDR3 protein is CASSRTSGRTNEQFF. The CDR3 bases are TGTGCCAGCAGCCGAACTAGCGGGAGAACTAATGAGCAGTTCTTC.

The chain has TRBV30 and TRBJ1-2; D is unclear. The CDR3 is made up of 13 amino acids. Per germline, CDR1 GTSNPN and CDR2 SVGIG (reference sequence). V was clipped by 0 bases and J by 4 bases, with 9 bases between them. CDR3 nucleotides: TGTGCCTGGAGTGTCGATGGGTCCTATGGCTACACCTTC. It specifies CAWSVDGSYGYTF.

The genes are TRBV28 and TRBJ2-5; D not certain. The J call is uncertain, as TRBJ2-7 better fits the DNA end. This CDR3 has 11 residues. CDR1 is MDHEN, CDR2 SYDVKM, per germline. CDR3 loop: CASSLMHEQYF. The CDR3 DNA follows: TGTGCCAGCAGTTTGATGCACGAGCAGTACTTC.

This clone has only a few counts. The V gene is TRBV5-1, the J gene TRBJ2-7; 8 nucleotides align to TRBD2. The CDR3 length is 12 residues. In germline, CDR1 is SGHRS, CDR2 YFSETQ. Trimming took 2 bases from V and 6 from J; bases not matched to a gene: 1. As DNA, the CDR3 is TGCGCCAGCAGCTTCACTAGCGGCGAGCAGTACTTC. This gives the protein CASSFTSGEQYF.

This chain uses TRBV27 with TRBJ2-3; D gene unclear. Germline loops: CDR1 MNHEY, CDR2 SMNVEV (reference sequence). The CDR3 consists of 13 residues. Trimming shortened V by 4 bases and J by 2 bases, and 7 bases separated the two germline ends. CDR3 bases: TGTGCCAGCAGTTCGTTGGCCACAGATACGCAGTATTTT. Its protein product is CASSSLATDTQYF.

The V call is TRBV28, the J call TRBJ1-2, with no clear D. Germline V gives CDR1 MDHEN, CDR2 SYDVKM. The CDR3 consists of 13 residues. Trimming pared 6 bases from V and 7 bases from J, leaving 15 bases between. CDR3 amino acids: CASSPGSLFGYTF. In DNA, the CDR3 is TGTGCCAGCAGCCCGGGATCCCTTTTTGGCTACACCTTC.

This clone has only a few counts. The rearrangement links TRBV7-3 to TRBJ2-1; 12 nucleotides agree with TRBD2. The CDR3 totals 15 residues. Per germline, CDR1 SGHTA and CDR2 FQGTGA. V was pared by 4 bases and J by 7 bases, with 5 bases of the junction left unmatched. The CDR3 DNA sequence: TGTGCCAGCAGCTACGGACTAGCGGGACAGAATGAGCAGTTCTTC. The encoded protein is CASSYGLAGQNEQFF.

V usage is TRBV6-5 and J usage is TRBJ1-5, with 9 bases aligning to TRBD1. The CDR3 consists of 15 residues. Germline loops: CDR1 MNHEY, CDR2 SVGAGI. V was pared by 5 bases and J by 2 bases, with 4 bases of the junction left unmatched. The DNA for the CDR3 is TGTGCCAGCAGTCAGACAGGGGGTGGCAATCAGCCCCAGCATTTT. Translating gives CASSQTGGGNQPQHF.

This rearrangement joins TRBV5-1 to TRBJ2-7; 11 bases align to TRBD2. CDR3 length: 20 residues. After removal of 0 bases from V and 7 bases from J, the junction contained 21 bases not matched to a gene. Germline V gene lookup returns CDR1 SGHRS and CDR2 YFSETQ. Here the CDR3 reads CASSLVREDVLAGDLGEQYF. The CDR3 coding sequence is TGCGCCAGCAGCTTGGTAAGGGAAGACGTACTAGCGGGAGATCTGGGTGAGCAGTACTTC.

V and J are TRBV5-1 and TRBJ2-1, with a tentative D call TRBD2 (5 bases). Germline CDR1 is SGHRS and CDR2 is YFSETQ. The V and J ends lost 0 bases and 8 bases respectively, with 12 bases between them. There are 14 residues in the CDR3. The chain's CDR3 is CASSLDGSSYEQFF. The CDR3 region has the DNA TGCGCCAGCAGCTTGGATGGGAGTAGTTATGAGCAGTTCTTC.

V is TRBV4-3 and J is TRBJ2-1; D perhaps matches TRBD2 (5 bases). This CDR3 spans 16 amino acids. V dropped 0 bases and J dropped 13 bases, with 22 bases sitting between them. CDR1 is LGHNA and CDR2 is YSLEER in the germline V gene. The CDR3 is CASSQEPIAKGQRQFF. The CDR3 nucleotides are TGCGCCAGCAGCCAAGAACCAATAGCGAAAGGGCAGCGACAGTTCTTC.